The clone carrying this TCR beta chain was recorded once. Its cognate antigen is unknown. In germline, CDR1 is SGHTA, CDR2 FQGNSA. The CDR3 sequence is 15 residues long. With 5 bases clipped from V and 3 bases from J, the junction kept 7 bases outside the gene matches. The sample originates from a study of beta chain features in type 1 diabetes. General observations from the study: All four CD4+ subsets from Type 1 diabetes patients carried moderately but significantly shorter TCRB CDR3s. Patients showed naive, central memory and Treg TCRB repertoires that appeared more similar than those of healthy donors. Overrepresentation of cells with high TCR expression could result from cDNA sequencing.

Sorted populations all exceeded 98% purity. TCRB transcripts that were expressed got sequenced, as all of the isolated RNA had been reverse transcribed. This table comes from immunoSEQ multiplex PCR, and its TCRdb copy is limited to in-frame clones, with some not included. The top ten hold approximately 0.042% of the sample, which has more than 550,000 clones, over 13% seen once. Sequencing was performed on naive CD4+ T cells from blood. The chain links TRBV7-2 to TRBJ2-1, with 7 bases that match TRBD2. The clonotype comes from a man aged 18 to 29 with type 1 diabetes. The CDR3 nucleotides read TGTGCCAGCAGCCCTCCGGGACTACTCTACAATGAGCAGTTCTTC. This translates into CASSPPGLLYNEQFF.